These T cell receptor beta chains were read from a single sample in a study of T cell changes during pregnancy in multiple sclerosis. TCRdb's copy holds only in-frame clones and misses some; the assay was immunoSEQ multiplex PCR. The sample carries 20,000 to 25,000 clones, around 90% recorded once. Sequencing was performed on CD4+ T cells from peripheral blood mononuclear cells, taken in the third trimester of pregnancy. The origin of the receptors is a female donor in good health, enrolled as a control in a pregnancy study. Each CDR3 is given with its conserved first and last residue. A D gene is named only where the DNA matches it firmly. Expanded clones get a size class; other rows say once, few or many, or leave the size out.

size	D	V	J	DNA	CDR3
NA	NA	TRBV9	TRBJ1-6	TGTGCCAGCAGCGAGACCAGGGGTTTCGCGAATTCACCCCTCCACTTT	CASSETRGFANSPLHF
once	TRBD2	TRBV11-3	TRBJ2-5	TGTGCCAGCAGCCCGGGACTAGCGGGACAAGAGACCCAGTACTTC	CASSPGLAGQETQYF
NA	TRBD1	TRBV18	TRBJ2-2	TGTGCCAGCTCACGTAGCCGGGACAGGGTAGGAGTATCTGGCACCGGGGAGCTGTTTTTT	CASSRSRDRVGVSGTGELFF
NA	NA	TRBV6-1	TRBJ1-2	TGTGCCAGCAGCAGCGGGGGTCGCTACACCTTC	CASSSGGRYTF
NA	NA	TRBV6-1	TRBJ2-3	TGTGCCAGCAGTGATGGCAGGGCCTCTAGCACAGATACGCAGTATTTT	CASSDGRASSTDTQYF
NA	NA	TRBV5-4	TRBJ2-2	TGTGCCAGCAGACGAGGGGGTGACAGCGGGGAGCTGTTTTTT	CASRRGGDSGELFF
NA	TRBD2	TRBV4-2	TRBJ2-1	TGTGCCAGCAGCCAAGATGACACTAGCGGGAGTCAGAATGAGCAGTTCTTC	CASSQDDTSGSQNEQFF
NA	TRBD1	TRBV6-4	TRBJ2-5	TGTGCCAGCAGTGTGGGGGACAGGTCCCAAGAGACCCAGTACTTC	CASSVGDRSQETQYF
once	TRBD2	TRBV4-2	TRBJ2-1	TGTGCCAGCAGCCTAAGAGGCACGGGACTAGCGGGGTGGAATGAGCAGTTCTTC	CASSLRGTGLAGWNEQFF
NA	TRBD2	TRBV5-6	TRBJ2-7	TGTGCCAGCAGCCCTACCCAGGGAAGCGGGGGGCTGCAGTACTTC	CASSPTQGSGGLQYF
NA	TRBD2	TRBV10-3	TRBJ2-4	TGTGCCATCAGTGAGTCGACGAGACTAGCGGGGGAAATGGCCAAAAACATTCAGTACTTC	CAISESTRLAGEMAKNIQYF